The 23 T cell receptor beta chains below all came from one sample that was sequenced in a study of cytomegalovirus exposure and HLA in healthy donors. Researchers ran the PCR with 60 Vbeta and 13 Jbeta primers. Repertoires were generated with immunoSEQ multiplex PCR, while TCRdb's copy carries only in-frame clones and drops some. The data show approximately 210,000 clones, around 85% seen once. The specimen was PBMCs. The receptors stem from a man aged 18-30 years in good health and CMV-seronegative.

V is TRBV2 and J is TRBJ1-5; D not certain. V was clipped by 6 bases and J by 0 bases, with 6 bases between them. The length of the CDR3 is 13 residues. Germline CDR1 is SNHLY and CDR2 is FYNNEI. The chain's CDR3 is CASSQDSNQPQHF. CDR3 in DNA: TGTGCCAGCAGCCAGGATAGCAATCAGCCCCAGCATTTT.

This chain links TRBV30 with TRBJ2-2; TRBD1 matches at 10 bases. J was trimmed by 6 bases and V by 1 base; bases with no gene match: 5. Looked up from germline, CDR1 is GTSNPN and CDR2 is SVGIG (reference sequence). The CDR3 is 15 residues long. The CDR3 sequence: CAWSEGTGASGELFF. The CDR3 region has the DNA TGTGCCTGGAGTGAAGGGACAGGGGCCTCCGGGGAGCTGTTTTTT.

The chain uses TRBV10-2 and TRBJ2-7; 7 nucleotides align to TRBD2. With 2 bases clipped from V and 2 bases from J, the junction kept 3 bases outside the gene matches. This CDR3 is built from 14 residues. CDR1 is WSHSY and CDR2 is SAAADI in the germline V gene. CDR3 protein: CASSEAGVTYEQYF. The DNA for the CDR3 is TGCGCCAGCAGTGAGGCGGGGGTCACCTACGAGCAGTACTTC.

The chain combines TRBV7-8 with TRBJ1-2, with D unclear. The germline V gene encodes CDR1 SGHVS and CDR2 FQNEAQ. CDR3 length: 13 residues. The V end lost 5 bases, the J end lost 7 bases, and 14 bases lay between the germline ends. CDR3 region: CASSGSLPGGYTF. The DNA of the CDR3 is TGTGCCAGCAGCGGGAGTTTGCCTGGTGGCTACACCTTC.

V and J are TRBV5-1 and TRBJ2-1, with D possibly matching TRBD2 (5 bases). The CDR3 is 18 residues long. Trimming stripped 4 bases from V and 0 bases from J, with 20 bases between. Germline CDR1 reads SGHRS; CDR2 reads YFSETQ. The CDR3 spells CASSPAPSRRSSYNEQFF. CDR3 DNA sequence: TGCGCCAGCAGCCCGGCGCCTAGCCGGAGGAGCTCCTACAATGAGCAGTTCTTC.

This clone was detected only once. This rearrangement joins TRBV5-4 to TRBJ2-7; 9 bases are a match to TRBD2. The CDR3 sequence is 16 residues long. From germline, CDR1 is SGHNT and CDR2 YYREEE (reference sequence). Trimming cost V 4 bases and J 6 bases; bases outside gene matches: 14. CDR3 DNA sequence: TGTGCCAGCAGCACTTTAGCGGGAGTAGTCTTGGGCGAGCAGTACTTC. Protein sequence: CASSTLAGVVLGEQYF.

There are a few counts of this clone. The chain combines TRBV27 with TRBJ1-5; D ambiguous. The V end lost 4 bases, the J end lost 2 bases, and 9 bases lay between the germline ends. Per germline, CDR1 MNHEY and CDR2 SMNVEV (reference sequence). The CDR3 is made up of 14 amino acids. The CDR3: CASSYRRGNQPQHF. In DNA form, the CDR3 reads TGTGCCAGCAGTTATCGGAGGGGCAATCAGCCCCAGCATTTT.

This chain links TRBV6-1 with TRBJ1-5; a weak D match, TRBD1 (6 bases). The CDR3 runs 15 residues. The ends were cut back, 6 bases at V and 5 bases at J, with 17 bases in the middle. CDR1 MNHNS and CDR2 SASEGT come from the germline V gene. CDR3 coding DNA: TGTGCCAGCAGCCGGACAGTTATCGCGGATCAGCCCCAGCATTTT. It yields the protein CASSRTVIADQPQHF.

The CDR3 bases are TGCAGCGTTGAATCCGGGACAGGGGACCTGGAGCAGTACTTC. Its translation is CSVESGTGDLEQYF. V and J are TRBV29-1 and TRBJ2-7; 10 bases line up with TRBD1. V shed 2 bases and J 7 bases; nucleotides not matched to a gene: 8. The CDR3 is 14 residues long. The germline V gene encodes CDR1 SQVTM and CDR2 ANQGSEA.

The chain carries TRBV19 and TRBJ1-1; TRBD1 agrees at 9 bases. The germline V gene encodes CDR1 LNHDA and CDR2 SQIVND (reference sequence). The CDR3 loop spans 13 amino acids. V was clipped by 4 bases and J by 6 bases; unmatched bases: 3. CDR3 sequence reads: CASSTTGGPEAFF. Here the CDR3 DNA reads TGTGCCAGTAGTACGACAGGGGGTCCTGAAGCTTTCTTT.

The chain carries TRBV18 and TRBJ2-1; 7 nucleotides line up with TRBD1. The ends lost 3 bases at V and 8 bases at J; junction bases unmatched: 10. The germline V gene encodes CDR1 KGHSH and CDR2 LQKENI. There are 15 residues in the CDR3. Written as DNA, the CDR3 is TGTGCCAGCTCACCCGGGACAGTACTTCCGGATGAGCAGTTCTTC. Translation: CASSPGTVLPDEQFF.

In this sample, this clone turned up a few times. The CDR3 nucleotides read TGTGCCAGCAGCGAGGGGACAGGGGCCTACTACAATGAGCAGTTCTTC. It specifies CASSEGTGAYYNEQFF. The chain links TRBV9 to TRBJ2-1; TRBD1 matches at 10 bases. CDR1 is SGDLS, CDR2 YYNGEE, per germline. This CDR3 region has 16 residues. Losses at the gene ends were 3 bases for V and 3 bases for J; bases not matched to a gene: 6. The full variable domain, in which reference TRBV9 and TRBJ2-1 provide the parts outside the CDR3, is DSGVTQTPKHLITATGQRVTLRCSPRSGDLSVYWYQQSLDQGLQFLIQYYNGEERAKGNILERFSAQQFPDLHSELNLSSLELGDSALYFCASSEGTGAYYNEQFFGPGTRLTVL.

The chain couples TRBV9 to TRBJ2-7; a possible D gene is TRBD2 (6 bases). The germline CDR1 and CDR2 sequences are SGDLS and YYNGEE. V lost 4 bases, J lost 6 bases, and 17 bases lay in between. This CDR3 is built from 14 residues. The CDR3 bases are TGTGCCAGCAGCCCTGCGGGAACAAACCGCGAGCAGTACTTC. Translated: CASSPAGTNREQYF.

This clone was seen just once. In DNA form, the CDR3 reads TGTGCCAGCAGCGTAGGTCTAGCGGGAGGGGACATTCAGTACTTC. Translating gives CASSVGLAGGDIQYF. This chain uses TRBV9 with TRBJ2-4; 12 nucleotides align to TRBD2. Germline values: CDR1 SGDLS, CDR2 YYNGEE. The CDR3 has 15 amino acids. V shed 0 bases and J 8 bases; nucleotides not matched to a gene: 3. Using reference TRBV9 and TRBJ2-4 for the parts outside the CDR3, the full variable domain is DSGVTQTPKHLITATGQRVTLRCSPRSGDLSVYWYQQSLDQGLQFLIQYYNGEERAKGNILERFSAQQFPDLHSELNLSSLELGDSALYFCASSVGLAGGDIQYFGAGTRLSVL.

This chain joins TRBV6-4 and TRBJ2-3, with 11 bases fitting TRBD2. V trimming: 5 bases; J trimming: 6 bases; junction bases outside the gene matches: 7. Germline CDR1 is MRHNA and CDR2 is SNTAGT. The CDR3 is 15 residues long. The CDR3: CASSRTSGSSDTQYF. CDR3 nucleotide sequence: TGTGCCAGCAGTCGAACTAGCGGGAGTTCGGATACGCAGTATTTT.

This rearrangement joins TRBV15 to TRBJ1-2, with 7 bases lining up with TRBD1. Unmatched junction bases numbered 11, after V lost 3 bases and J lost 7 bases. Germline V gene lookup returns CDR1 LNHNV and CDR2 YYDKDF (reference sequence). This CDR3 has 15 amino acids. The CDR3 DNA follows: TGTGCCACCAGCAGTACACCTTTAGGGGGCCCTGGCTACACCTTC. As protein: CATSSTPLGGPGYTF.

The V and J genes are TRBV6-1 and TRBJ1-5, with 8 bases fitting TRBD1. The CDR3 totals 15 residues. Germline trimming cut 4 bases from V and 4 bases from J; bases unmatched to any gene: 6. Germline V gives CDR1 MNHNS, CDR2 SASEGT. CDR3 in DNA: TGTGCCAGCAGTGTTGGCAGGGGGCATAATCAGCCCCAGCATTTT. Its protein is CASSVGRGHNQPQHF.

CDR3 region: CSVAGGRETQYF. The CDR3 DNA sequence: TGCAGCGTTGCTGGCGGCCGGGAGACCCAGTACTTC. V and J are TRBV29-1 and TRBJ2-5; D remains unclear. This CDR3 comprises 12 residues. Germline loops: CDR1 SQVTM, CDR2 ANQGSEA. V lost 4 bases to trimming and J lost 5 bases, with 11 bases between them.

The chain couples TRBV9 to TRBJ2-2; TRBD2 might be the D (5 bases). Trimming left V 0 bases short and J 0 bases short, with 12 bases between. The CDR3 sequence is 17 residues long. Germline CDR1 SGDLS, CDR2 YYNGEE. This CDR3 reads CASSVGSAGPNTGELFF. The CDR3 DNA sequence: TGTGCCAGCAGCGTAGGATCTGCGGGTCCGAACACCGGGGAGCTGTTTTTT.

Concerning this clone itself: A junction end diverges from the germline sequence, so it may reflect a read error. This chain links TRBV7-9 with TRBJ2-7; the D is unclear. This CDR3 spans 11 amino acids. Germline V CDR1 and CDR2: SEHNR, FQNEAQ (reference sequence). In nucleotides, the CDR3 is TGTTCCAGCAGCCCCCTCTACGAGCAGTACTTC. This translates into CSSSPLYEQYF.

The rearrangement uses TRBV29-1 and TRBJ1-1, with D unclear. Trimming removed 7 bases from V and 1 base from J, with 4 bases in between. The CDR3 length is 10 residues. Germline-derived CDR1 and CDR2 are SQVTM and ANQGSEA. CDR3 in DNA: TGCAGCGCGAGGAACACTGAAGCTTTCTTT. This encodes CSARNTEAFF. Variable domain in full (rest from reference TRBV29-1 and TRBJ1-1): SAVISQKPSRDICQRGTSLTIQCQVDSQVTMMFWYRQQPGQSLTLIATANQGSEATYESGFVIDKFPISRPNLTFSTLTVSNMSPEDSSIYLCSARNTEAFFGQGTRLTVV.

The chain combines TRBV7-6 with TRBJ2-7; D might be TRBD1 (6 bases). This CDR3 has 14 amino acids. Germline CDR1 is SGHVS and CDR2 is FNYEAQ. Deletions cut 5 bases from V and 5 bases from J, with 16 bases between. This CDR3 is CASSLRAQGHEQYF. As DNA, the CDR3 is TGTGCCAGCAGCCTACGGGCCCAGGGGCACGAGCAGTACTTC.

The chain joins TRBV18 to TRBJ2-7; 8 nucleotides agree with TRBD2. The V segment lost 5 bases and the J segment 4 bases; nucleotides outside the gene matches: 10. Germline-derived CDR1 and CDR2 are KGHSH and LQKENI. The CDR3 contains 15 residues. CDR3 in amino acids: CASSINGGEDYEQYF. CDR3 coding DNA: TGTGCCAGCTCAATAAACGGGGGGGAGGATTACGAGCAGTACTTC.